This T cell receptor beta chain was recorded in a study of OX40 agonist ivuxolimab in advanced cancers. The CDR3 is 15 amino acids. Per germline, CDR1 KGHSH and CDR2 LQKENI. The ends were cut back, 6 bases at V and 5 bases at J, with 16 bases in the middle. General study findings and limits: Among T cells, CD8+ cells averaged more expanded clones than CD4+ cells. Partial responders treated at 0.1-3.0 mg/kg exhibited clonal expansion among the lowest measured.

Patients with autoimmune history or systemic immunosuppression were excluded. As for this clone: As yet, its antigen is unknown.

Sequencing was performed with immunoSEQ multiplex PCR; in TCRdb, only in-frame clones are kept and a portion is missing. Among approximately 64,000 clones listed, 80% to 90% were seen once. V usage is TRBV18 and J usage is TRBJ1-4; D call uncertain. The TCR originated in an adult with an advanced solid tumor such as melanoma, head and neck, liver or kidney cancer. The material was CD4+ or CD8+ T cells sorted from blood, obtained in a trial of the OX40 agonist ivuxolimab. The CDR3 protein is CASSPVWRRNEKLFF. CDR3 DNA: TGTGCCAGCTCTCCAGTATGGCGACGGAATGAAAAACTGTTTTTT.